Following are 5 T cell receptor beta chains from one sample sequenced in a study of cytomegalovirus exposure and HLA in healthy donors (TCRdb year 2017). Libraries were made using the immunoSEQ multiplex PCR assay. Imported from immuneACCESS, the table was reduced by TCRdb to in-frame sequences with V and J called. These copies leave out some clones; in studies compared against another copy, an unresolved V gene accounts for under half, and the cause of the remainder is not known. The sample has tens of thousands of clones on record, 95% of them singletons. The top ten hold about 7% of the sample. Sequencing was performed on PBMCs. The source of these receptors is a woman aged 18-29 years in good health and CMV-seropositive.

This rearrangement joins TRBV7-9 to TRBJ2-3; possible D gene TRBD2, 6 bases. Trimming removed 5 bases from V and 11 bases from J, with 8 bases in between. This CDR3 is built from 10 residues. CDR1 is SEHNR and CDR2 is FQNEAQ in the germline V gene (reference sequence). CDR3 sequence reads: CASSRGGQYF. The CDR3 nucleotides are TGTGCCAGCAGCCGGGGAGGGCAGTATTTT.

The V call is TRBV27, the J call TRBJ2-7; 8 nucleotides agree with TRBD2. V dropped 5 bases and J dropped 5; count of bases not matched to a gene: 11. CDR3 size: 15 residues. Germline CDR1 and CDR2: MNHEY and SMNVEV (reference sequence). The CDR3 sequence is CASSIAAGATHEQYF. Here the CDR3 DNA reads TGTGCCAGCAGTATAGCAGCGGGAGCAACCCACGAGCAGTACTTC.

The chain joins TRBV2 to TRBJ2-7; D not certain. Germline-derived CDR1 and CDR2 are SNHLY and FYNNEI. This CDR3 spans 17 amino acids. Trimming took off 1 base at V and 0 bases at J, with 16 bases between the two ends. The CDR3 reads CASSEEFASQSSYEQYF. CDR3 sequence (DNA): TGTGCCAGCAGTGAAGAGTTCGCTAGTCAATCCTCCTACGAGCAGTACTTC.

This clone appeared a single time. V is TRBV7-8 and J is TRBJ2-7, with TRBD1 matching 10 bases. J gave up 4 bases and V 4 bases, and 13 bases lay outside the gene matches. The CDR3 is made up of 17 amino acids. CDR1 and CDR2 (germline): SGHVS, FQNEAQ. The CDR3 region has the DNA TGTGCCAGCAGCTGGCGAAAAGAGGGACAGGGGTTGTACGAGCAGTACTTC. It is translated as CASSWRKEGQGLYEQYF.

In DNA form, the CDR3 reads TGTGCCAGCAGTTCCCGGGACAGGGGACAGCCCCAGCATTTT. The encoded protein is CASSSRDRGQPQHF. J is TRBJ1-5 and V is TRBV6-5; 10 nucleotides align to TRBD1. The germline V gene encodes CDR1 MNHEY and CDR2 SVGAGI. The CDR3 totals 14 residues. With 4 bases clipped from V and 7 bases from J, the junction kept 4 bases outside the gene matches.